Following are 5 T cell receptor beta chains from one sample sequenced in a study of cytomegalovirus exposure and HLA in healthy donors. The primer mix had 60 Vbeta and 13 Jbeta primers. Libraries were prepared by immunoSEQ multiplex PCR; TCRdb keeps only in-frame clonotypes and omits some of them. This table has 200,000 to 250,000 clones, 80% to 90% appearing once. The sample was PBMCs. These receptors all come from a man aged 25-40 years in good health and CMV-seronegative.

Comment on this clone: This sample also contains other DNA sequences that code for the same CDR3. V and J are TRBV5-1 and TRBJ2-1, with a weak D call TRBD1 (6 bases). Germline values: CDR1 SGHRS, CDR2 YFSETQ. Trimming removed 8 bases at V and 4 bases at J, with 16 bases between. The CDR3 totals 14 residues. The CDR3 DNA reads as TGCGCCAGTAGCCCTTGGACAGAATACAATGAGCAGTTCTTC. This sequence encodes CASSPWTEYNEQFF.

As for this clone: At the DNA level, this CDR3 is encoded by other sequences in the same sample as well. J is TRBJ1-3 and V is TRBV28; weak D call: TRBD1 (5 bases). CDR1 and CDR2 (germline): MDHEN, SYDVKM. Between the trimmed V and J ends, which lost 2 bases and 2 bases, there was a span of 7 bases. The CDR3 runs 14 residues. Here the CDR3 reads CASSLSRAGNTIYF. The CDR3 DNA follows: TGTGCCAGCAGTTTAAGCAGGGCTGGAAACACCATATATTTT. Together with reference TRBV28 and TRBJ1-3, the CDR3 gives the full variable domain: DVKVTQSSRYLVKRTGEKVFLECVQDMDHENMFWYRQDPGLGLRLIYFSYDVKMKEKGDIPEGYSVSREKKERFSLILESASTNQTSMYLCASSLSRAGNTIYFGEGSWLTVV.

The chain joins TRBV9 to TRBJ1-2; tentative D call: TRBD1 (5 bases). Germline CDR1 and CDR2: SGDLS and YYNGEE. This CDR3 has 13 amino acids. With 4 bases removed from V and 4 bases from J, the gap between germline ends came to 11 bases. CDR3 residues: CASSLGGSYGYTF. CDR3 bases: TGTGCCAGCAGCCTCGGGGGGAGCTATGGCTACACCTTC.

The rearrangement links TRBV19 to TRBJ1-5; maybe TRBD1 (5 bases). The CDR3 length is 14 residues. CDR1 and CDR2 (germline): LNHDA, SQIVND (reference sequence). The V end was cut by 7 bases, the J end by 7 bases, with 17 bases between. DNA for the CDR3: TGTGCCAGTAACCCCGGGGGGGGTCGGCAGCCCCAGCATTTT. It codes for CASNPGGGRQPQHF.

This clone was counted a few times. This chain connects TRBV15 to TRBJ2-5; the D gene is possibly TRBD1 (5 bases). The CDR3 totals 13 residues. Germline assignment: CDR1 LNHNV and CDR2 YYDKDF (reference sequence). Between the trimmed V and J ends, which lost 8 bases and 1 base, there was a span of 11 bases. CDR3 sequence (DNA): TGTGCCACCTTAGGGGTCTCCCAAGAGACCCAGTACTTC. Translated, it gives CATLGVSQETQYF.